One TCR beta chain is described in this entry. These data come from a study of blood T cells in healthy people across ages. For the second PCR, which ran for about 6 to 12 cycles, a sample-barcoded 5' primer and a J-beta primer mix were used. Each CDR3 protein gets one entry after TCRdb re-called the 5' RACE reads with MiXCR. The repertoire holds about 1,500,000 distinct CDR3 sequences, with roughly 28% as singletons. Deletions cut 0 bases from V and 6 bases from J, with 9 bases between. This CDR3 comprises 13 residues. CDR1 LGHNA and CDR2 YSLEER come from the germline V gene. This chain connects TRBV4-3 to TRBJ2-7, with unresolved D. The sequence was obtained from a woman in her twenties or thirties in good health. The sequenced sample consisted of blood. In DNA form, the CDR3 reads TGCGCCAGCAGCCAAGATCAAAGGGCCGAGCAGTACTTC. Its protein is CASSQDQRAEQYF.